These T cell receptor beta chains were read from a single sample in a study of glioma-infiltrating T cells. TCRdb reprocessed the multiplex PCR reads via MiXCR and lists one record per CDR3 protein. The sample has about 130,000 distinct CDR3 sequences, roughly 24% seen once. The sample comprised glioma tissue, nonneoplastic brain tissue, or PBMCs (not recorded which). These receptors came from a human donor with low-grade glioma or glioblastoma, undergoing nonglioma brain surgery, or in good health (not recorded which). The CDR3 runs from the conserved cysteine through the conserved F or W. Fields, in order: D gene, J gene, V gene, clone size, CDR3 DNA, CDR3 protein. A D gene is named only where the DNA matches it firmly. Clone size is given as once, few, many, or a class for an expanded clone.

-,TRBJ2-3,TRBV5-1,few,TGCGCCAGCACCCGGACTTATCTGCTGAGAGATACGCAGTATTTT,CASTRTYLLRDTQYF
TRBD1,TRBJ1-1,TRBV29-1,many,TGCAGCGTTGCGATGACAGGGGGAGGTGAAGCTTTCTTT,CSVAMTGGGEAFF
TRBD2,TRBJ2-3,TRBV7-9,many,TGTGCCAGCAGCTCGGGACTAACTCAGACAGATACGCAGTATTTT,CASSSGLTQTDTQYF
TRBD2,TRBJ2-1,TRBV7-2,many,TGTGCCAGCAGCTTAGCGAGTCTGGCTAGCGGGTCATACAATGAGCAGTTCTTC,CASSLASLASGSYNEQFF
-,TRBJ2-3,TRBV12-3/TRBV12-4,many,TGTGCCAGCAGAGTTGGGCCCCGCGATACGCAGTATTTT,CASRVGPRDTQYF
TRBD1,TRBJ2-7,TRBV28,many,TGTGCCAGCAGTTCCCCGGGACAGGGCGGCCACGAGCAGTACTTC,CASSSPGQGGHEQYF
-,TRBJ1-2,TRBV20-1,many,TGCAGTGCTACACTGGGGGTTACTAACTATGGCTACACCTTC,CSATLGVTNYGYTF
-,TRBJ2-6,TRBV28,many,TGTGCCAGCATCGATCACCCAGGGTCCGGGGCCAACGTCCTGACTTTC,CASIDHPGSGANVLTF
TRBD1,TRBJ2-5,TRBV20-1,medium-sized,TGCAGTGCTTCCAGGGGGATCCAAGAGACCCAGTACTTC,CSASRGIQETQYF
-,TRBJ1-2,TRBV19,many,TGTGCCAGTGGCAGAACACATGGCTACACCTTC,CASGRTHGYTF
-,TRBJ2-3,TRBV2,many,TGTGCCAGCAAAGGGGATATAGATACGCAGTATTTT,CASKGDIDTQYF
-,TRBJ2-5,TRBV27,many,TGTGCCAGCAGCACAGGGTCGGAGACCCAGTACTTC,CASSTGSETQYF